The 21 T cell receptor beta chains presented below share a single source sample, sequenced in a study of T cell responses to AZD1222 COVID-19 vaccine. Method: immunoSEQ multiplex PCR; TCRdb's copy keeps in-frame clones and lacks some. The table includes over 50,000 clones, around 84% detected once. This specimen was peripheral blood, taken on day 0 of AZD1222 vaccination. These receptors all stem from an adult in good health.

There are a few counts of this clone. The chain employs TRBV7-9 and TRBJ1-2; maybe TRBD1 (5 bases). CDR1 is SEHNR and CDR2 is FQNEAQ in the germline V gene (reference sequence). The CDR3 runs 14 residues. V shed 3 bases and J shed 4 bases, with 12 bases lying between them. In DNA form, the CDR3 reads TGTGCCAGCAGCTTGGGACCTGGACCCTATGGCTACACCTTC. Translated, it gives CASSLGPGPYGYTF.

The chain joins TRBV6-1 to TRBJ1-4; D is unresolved. The V end lost 3 bases, the J end lost 10 bases, and 15 bases lay between the germline ends. Germline V gene data show CDR1 as MNHNS and CDR2 as SASEGT. The CDR3 has 14 amino acids. CDR3 sequence reads: CASSDGLPYGKLFF. The CDR3 DNA follows: TGTGCCAGCAGTGATGGGCTACCTTATGGAAAACTGTTTTTT.

The chain couples TRBV5-6 to TRBJ2-7; 8 bases are a match to TRBD2. The germline V gene has CDR1 SGHDT and CDR2 YYEEEE. The V gene end was trimmed by 4 bases and the J gene end by 2 bases; junction bases not matched to a gene: 8. The CDR3 extends over 15 amino acids. In DNA, the CDR3 is TGTGCCAGCAGCAAACTGGCGGGGGGCACCTACGAGCAGTACTTC. Translation: CASSKLAGGTYEQYF.

The chain combines TRBV4-1 with TRBJ1-5; D is ambiguous. Deletions cut 1 base from V and 6 bases from J, with 7 bases between. Germline V CDR1 and CDR2: MGHRA, YSYEKL. CDR3 length: 13 amino acids. CDR3 amino acids: CASSQGWTQPQHF. In DNA form, the CDR3 reads TGCGCCAGCAGCCAAGGCTGGACTCAGCCCCAGCATTTT.

The chain combines TRBV18 with TRBJ2-5; a possible D gene is TRBD1 (5 bases). Germline CDR1 is KGHSH and CDR2 is LQKENI. The ends were cut back, 2 bases at V and 3 bases at J, with 10 bases in the middle. This CDR3 contains 14 residues. CDR3 protein: CASSPSRAEETQYF. For the CDR3, the DNA is TGTGCCAGCTCACCAAGCAGGGCCGAAGAGACCCAGTACTTC.

The chain couples TRBV6-2 or TRBV6-3 to TRBJ1-1; 10 bases map to TRBD1. Germline-derived CDR1 and CDR2 are MNHEY and SVGEGT. The CDR3 is 14 residues long. V gave up 2 bases and J gave up 5 bases; unmatched junction bases: 2. The CDR3 protein is CASSYGTGVTEAFF. The CDR3 coding sequence is TGTGCCAGCAGTTACGGGACAGGGGTTACTGAAGCTTTCTTT.

The V gene is TRBV7-9, the J gene TRBJ1-2; D might be TRBD1 (5 bases). The germline V gene has CDR1 SEHNR and CDR2 FQNEAQ (reference sequence). The germline V and J ends were trimmed by 0 bases and 0 bases, with 8 bases remaining between them. The CDR3 totals 15 residues. This CDR3 is CASSLATAANYGYTF. The CDR3 DNA is TGTGCCAGCAGCTTAGCGACAGCAGCTAACTATGGCTACACCTTC.

The rearrangement links TRBV7-2 to TRBJ1-2, with 7 bases fitting TRBD1. CDR3 length: 15 amino acids. V lost 2 bases, J lost 4 bases, and 7 bases stayed unmatched. CDR1 SGHTA and CDR2 FQGNSA come from the germline V gene. The CDR3 loop reads CASSLSAGGIYGYTF. CDR3 DNA sequence: TGTGCCAGCAGCTTATCGGCAGGGGGGATCTATGGCTACACCTTC. Using reference TRBV7-2 and TRBJ1-2 for the parts outside the CDR3, the full variable domain is GAGVSQSPSNKVTEKGKDVELRCDPISGHTALYWYRQSLGQGLEFLIYFQGNSAPDKSGLPSDRFSAERTGGSVSTLTIQRTQQEDSAVYLCASSLSAGGIYGYTFGSGTRLTVV.

This chain joins TRBV10-3 and TRBJ1-1; weak D call: TRBD1 (6 bases). V was clipped by 10 bases and J by 1 base, with 22 bases between them. Germline V gives CDR1 ENHRY, CDR2 SYGVKD. The CDR3 runs 16 residues. The CDR3 DNA follows: TGTGCCACAAAAACCGGGACATTGGTGTGGAACACTGAAGCTTTCTTT. It codes for CATKTGTLVWNTEAFF.

The chain joins TRBV5-1 to TRBJ2-3, with 10 bases aligning to TRBD2. This CDR3 comprises 15 residues. V lost 7 bases to trimming and J lost 5 bases; unmatched junction nucleotides: 10. The V gene's germline CDR1 is SGHRS and CDR2 YFSETQ. This CDR3 reads CASHLTRTSGDTQYF. The CDR3 DNA follows: TGCGCCAGCCATTTAACAAGGACTAGCGGAGATACGCAGTATTTT.

This clone was detected once. The chain couples TRBV14 to TRBJ2-1, with D maybe TRBD2 (6 bases). The CDR3 has 15 residues. CDR1 and CDR2 from the germline V gene are SGHDN and FVKESK. V was shortened by 5 bases and J by 8 bases, with 19 bases between the two germline ends. Here the CDR3 reads CASSSSRLELDEQFF. For the CDR3, the DNA is TGTGCCAGCAGCTCCTCAAGACTAGAATTGGATGAGCAGTTCTTC.

The rearrangement links TRBV10-2 to TRBJ2-2; 7 nucleotides align to TRBD1. Trimming removed 4 bases from V and 1 base from J; junction bases left unmatched: 3. Germline CDR1 WSHSY, CDR2 SAAADI. CDR3 length: 15 residues. CDR3 amino acids: CASSARTGNTGELFF. CDR3 bases: TGCGCCAGCAGTGCCAGGACAGGGAACACCGGGGAGCTGTTTTTT.

CDR3 in DNA: TGTGCCAGCAGCGAAGAACAGGGGGCCCACTATGGCTACACCTTC. As protein: CASSEEQGAHYGYTF. The V gene is TRBV28, the J gene TRBJ1-2, with TRBD1 matching over 9 bases. There are 15 residues in the CDR3. Trimming removed 6 bases from V and 3 bases from J; junction bases left unmatched: 8. CDR1 MDHEN and CDR2 SYDVKM come from the germline V gene.

This clone was detected a few times. This chain uses TRBV6-1 with TRBJ2-1, with D possibly TRBD2 on 5 matching bases. CDR1 and CDR2 from the germline V gene are MNHNS and SASEGT. V dropped 0 bases and J dropped 8 bases, with 8 bases sitting between them. The CDR3 covers 13 residues. The DNA for the CDR3 is TGTGCCAGCAGTGAAGCGCCGGGATATGAGCAGTTCTTC. It translates to CASSEAPGYEQFF.

The chain recombines TRBV2 with TRBJ1-5, with D unclear. V was clipped by 0 bases and J by 6 bases, with 12 bases between them. The V gene's germline CDR1 is SNHLY and CDR2 FYNNEI. The CDR3 is made up of 15 amino acids. The CDR3 DNA sequence: TGTGCCAGCAGTGAAGCGAGAGGCGCGGGTCAGCCCCAGCATTTT. Residues: CASSEARGAGQPQHF.

V usage is TRBV20-1 and J usage is TRBJ1-1; the D is unclear. The CDR3 is 11 residues long. Germline V gene sequence: CDR1 DFQATT, CDR2 SNEGSKA (reference sequence). Trimming took off 2 bases at V and 3 bases at J, with 4 bases between the two ends. As DNA, the CDR3 is TGCAGTGCTAGAAGGGACACTGAAGCTTTCTTT. Translated, it gives CSARRDTEAFF.

The chain is built from TRBV10-3 and TRBJ1-1, with 9 nucleotides matching TRBD1. Per the germline V gene, CDR1 is ENHRY and CDR2 is SYGVKD. Losses at the gene ends were 6 bases for V and 6 bases for J; bases not matched to a gene: 5. This CDR3 comprises 13 residues. The CDR3 is CAISLDRGAEAFF. In nucleotides, the CDR3 is TGTGCCATCAGCCTTGACAGGGGGGCTGAAGCTTTCTTT.

This clone was detected once. The V and J genes are TRBV6-5 and TRBJ1-5; D is ambiguous. Trimming took 6 bases from V and 4 from J, leaving 16 bases between them. CDR1 MNHEY and CDR2 SVGAGI come from the germline V gene. CDR3 length equals 15 residues. DNA of the CDR3: TGTGCCAGCAGCTCGAGCGAGCTGGGGAATCAGCCCCAGCATTTT. It encodes CASSSSELGNQPQHF.

There are many counts of this clone. The V gene is TRBV10-3, the J gene TRBJ1-5; TRBD1 matches at 7 bases. This CDR3 region has 18 residues. V gave up 2 bases and J gave up 6 bases; unmatched junction bases: 16. From germline, CDR1 is ENHRY and CDR2 SYGVKD. DNA for the CDR3: TGTGCCATCAGTGAGCTAACCCGGGACAGCCCCGGCAGTCAGCCCCAGCATTTT. It is translated as CAISELTRDSPGSQPQHF.

The rearrangement links TRBV14 to TRBJ1-2; D call uncertain. This CDR3 is built from 14 residues. Germline V gene sequence: CDR1 SGHDN, CDR2 FVKESK. With 5 bases removed from V and 3 bases from J, the gap between germline ends came to 13 bases. The CDR3 reads CASSARGGDYGYTF. The CDR3 DNA is TGTGCCAGCAGCGCACGCGGCGGTGACTATGGCTACACCTTC. The whole variable domain, remainder taken from reference TRBV14 and TRBJ1-2, is EAGVTQFPSHSVIEKGQTVTLRCDPISGHDNLYWYRRVMGKEIKFLLHFVKESKQDESGMPNNRFLAERTGGTYSTLKVQPAELEDSGVYFCASSARGGDYGYTFGSGTRLTVV.

The CDR3 is CASSYTRGQGHEQYF. The CDR3 region has the DNA TGTGCCAGCAGTTACACCCGCGGACAGGGCCACGAGCAGTACTTC. This rearrangement joins TRBV6-5 to TRBJ2-7, with 8 bases identical to TRBD1. Germline V gene lookup returns CDR1 MNHEY and CDR2 SVGAGI. V dropped 2 bases and J dropped 5; count of bases not matched to a gene: 8. This CDR3 contains 15 residues.